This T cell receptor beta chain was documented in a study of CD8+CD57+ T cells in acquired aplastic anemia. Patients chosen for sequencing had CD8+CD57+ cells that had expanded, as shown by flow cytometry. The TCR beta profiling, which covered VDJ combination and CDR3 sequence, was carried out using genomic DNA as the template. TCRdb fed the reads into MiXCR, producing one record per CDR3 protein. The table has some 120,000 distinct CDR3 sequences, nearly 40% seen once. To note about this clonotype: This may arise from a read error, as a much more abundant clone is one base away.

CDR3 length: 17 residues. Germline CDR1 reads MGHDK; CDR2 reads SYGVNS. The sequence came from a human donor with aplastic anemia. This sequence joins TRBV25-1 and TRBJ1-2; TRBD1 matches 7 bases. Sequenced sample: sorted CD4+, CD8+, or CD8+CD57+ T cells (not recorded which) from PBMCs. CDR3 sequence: CTSSPISGTVSRAGYTF. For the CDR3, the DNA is TGTACCAGCAGTCCTATTTCCGGGACAGTATCCCGGGCTGGCTACACCTTC.